This TCR beta chain was captured in a study of blood T cells in healthy people across ages. V was pared by 3 bases and J by 2 bases, with 4 bases of the junction left unmatched. The CDR3 is made up of 15 amino acids. CDR1 is SGHRS, CDR2 YFSETQ, per germline. PCR was performed a second time for roughly 6 to 12 cycles using a sample-barcoded 5' primer and a J-beta primer mix. A single record per CDR3 protein comes from TCRdb applying MiXCR to the 5' RACE reads. The repertoire includes approximately 800,000 distinct CDR3 sequences, around 25% of them detected once, and around 3% sits in the top ten. This clonotype came up a few times. This same sample was also part of a study on T cells of mothers and their children.

The clonotype was recovered from a boy aged 5-17 years in good health. Sequencing used blood. The gene calls are TRBV5-1 and TRBJ2-5; 10 bases line up with TRBD2. This CDR3 is CASSWGLARQETQYF. In DNA form, the CDR3 reads TGCGCCAGCAGCTGGGGACTAGCGAGACAAGAGACCCAGTACTTC.